Below are 13 T cell receptor beta chains sequenced from a single sample in a study of identical twins. One entry per CDR3 protein results from TCRdb running MiXCR on the 5' RACE reads. Of fewer than 550,000 distinct CDR3 sequences in the sample, 13% to 15% were seen once. This same sample was also taken into another study, of yellow fever vaccine responses in identical twins.

Sequencing was done on a sample of CD4+ T cells sorted from blood. The receptor source for this set is a woman aged 18 to 35 in good health.

The table lists this clonotype with a few counts. The J gene is TRBJ1-2, the V gene TRBV7-9, with 7 nucleotides matching TRBD1. The CDR3 runs to 14 residues. CDR1 is SEHNR and CDR2 is FQNEAQ in the germline V gene (reference sequence). J was trimmed by 6 bases and V by 5 bases; bases with no gene match: 9. The CDR3 bases are TGTGCCAGCAGCCCGGGACAGCCCGGAGATGGCTACACCTTC. It yields the protein CASSPGQPGDGYTF.

This clonotype was found a few times. DNA of the CDR3: TGTGCCAGCAGCCAAGCTAAGACAGGGGTGAATGAGCAGTTCTTC. Encoded protein: CASSQAKTGVNEQFF. This chain links TRBV4-2 with TRBJ2-1; the match to TRBD1 covers 8 bases. Germline CDR1 LGHNA, CDR2 YNFKEQ. There are 15 residues in the CDR3. V shed 1 base, J shed 7 bases, and the junction held 6 bases outside the gene matches.

The CDR3 sequence is CASSGQGARSYEQYF. The DNA for the CDR3 is TGTGCCAGCAGCGGACAGGGGGCGCGTTCCTACGAGCAGTACTTC. The chain uses TRBV7-2 and TRBJ2-7; 11 bases align to TRBD1. The V and J ends lost 5 bases and 1 base, in that order; junction bases with no gene match: 4. The V gene's germline CDR1 is SGHTA and CDR2 FQGNSA. The CDR3 has 15 amino acids.

This clonotype was recorded a few times. The chain recombines TRBV5-4 with TRBJ2-5, with 8 bases that match TRBD2. With V trimmed by 3 bases and J by 5 bases, 6 bases remained unmatched. The CDR3 has 14 amino acids. The germline CDR1 and CDR2 sequences are SGHNT and YYREEE (reference sequence). CDR3: CASSSGLDRETQYF. The CDR3 DNA sequence: TGTGCCAGCAGCTCGGGACTAGATAGGGAGACCCAGTACTTC.

This clonotype was counted only a few times. The chain employs TRBV11-1 and TRBJ2-1; 14 bases match TRBD2. Germline V gives CDR1 SGHAT, CDR2 FQDESV (reference sequence). The CDR3 spans 17 residues. The V segment lost 6 bases and the J segment 4 bases; nucleotides outside the gene matches: 8. In nucleotides, the CDR3 is TGTGCCAGCAGTTGGACTAGCGGGGGGCTGAGTTACAATGAGCAGTTCTTC. Amino acids: CASSWTSGGLSYNEQFF.

This clonotype was found a few times. The chain combines TRBV2 with TRBJ2-4; 7 nucleotides agree with TRBD2. V lost 4 bases and J lost 10; bases outside the gene matches: 7. The CDR3 totals 13 residues. Germline loops: CDR1 SNHLY, CDR2 FYNNEI. The DNA for the CDR3 is TGTGCCAGCAGTGCGGACCCCGGGAGGATTCAGTACTTC. Amino acid sequence: CASSADPGRIQYF.

This clonotype was seen more than once but under ten times. The rearrangement links TRBV7-9 to TRBJ1-1; D may be TRBD1 (5 bases). This CDR3 region has 12 residues. Germline assignment: CDR1 SEHNR and CDR2 FQNEAQ (reference sequence). Trimming took 2 bases from V and 9 from J, leaving 10 bases between them. The CDR3 reads CASSLSGLKAFF. The CDR3 nucleotides are TGTGCCAGCAGCTTATCGGGGCTGAAAGCTTTCTTT.

The chain couples TRBV6-2 or TRBV6-3 to TRBJ2-7; 13 positions match TRBD2. Germline CDR1 reads MNHEY; CDR2 reads SVGEGT. The trim removed 10 bases at V and 4 bases at J, leaving 7 bases unmatched. This CDR3 has 14 amino acids. The chain's CDR3 is CATQRTSGSYEQYF. CDR3 DNA: TGTGCCACCCAAAGGACTAGCGGGAGTTACGAGCAGTACTTC.

This clonotype was counted a few times. V usage is TRBV2 and J usage is TRBJ2-7; the match to TRBD1 covers 9 bases. There are 18 residues in the CDR3. V lost 6 bases, J lost 2 bases, and 17 bases stayed unmatched. In germline, CDR1 is SNHLY, CDR2 FYNNEI. Here the CDR3 DNA reads TGTGCCAGCAGACCCGACAGGGGGATAAAAATCTCAACCTACGAGCAGTACTTC. Translation gives CASRPDRGIKISTYEQYF.

This clonotype was seen at least ten times. This rearrangement joins TRBV4-2 to TRBJ2-7; D remains ambiguous. This CDR3 comprises 13 residues. V lost 0 bases and J 5 bases, leaving 8 bases between the germline ends. Germline lookup yields CDR1 LGHNA and CDR2 YNFKEQ. CDR3 loop: CASSQDGVDEQYF. The DNA for the CDR3 is TGTGCCAGCAGCCAAGATGGAGTCGACGAGCAGTACTTC.

This clonotype was observed many times. The chain links TRBV11-2 to TRBJ2-1; perhaps TRBD2 as D (6 bases). V dropped 4 bases and J dropped 4 bases, with 11 bases sitting between them. The V gene's germline CDR1 is SGHAT and CDR2 FQNNGV. The CDR3 totals 14 residues. CDR3 sequence: CASSSQGLYNEQFF. DNA of the CDR3: TGTGCCAGCAGCTCGCAGGGACTTTACAATGAGCAGTTCTTC.

The chain carries TRBV9 and TRBJ2-2; 7 bases agree with TRBD1. Germline CDR1 is SGDLS and CDR2 is YYNGEE. The CDR3 runs to 15 residues. The V and J ends lost 3 bases and 1 base, in that order; junction bases with no gene match: 3. The CDR3, as DNA: TGTGCCAGCAGCGCCCGGACAGGGAACACCGGGGAGCTGTTTTTT. Its protein is CASSARTGNTGELFF. Together with reference TRBV9 and TRBJ2-2, the CDR3 gives the full variable domain: DSGVTQTPKHLITATGQRVTLRCSPRSGDLSVYWYQQSLDQGLQFLIQYYNGEERAKGNILERFSAQQFPDLHSELNLSSLELGDSALYFCASSARTGNTGELFFGEGSRLTVL.

The chain links TRBV20-1 to TRBJ2-7; perhaps TRBD2 as D (5 bases). The CDR3 has 17 amino acids. Germline lookup yields CDR1 DFQATT and CDR2 SNEGSKA (reference sequence). V was shortened by 0 bases and J by 3 bases, with 21 bases between the two germline ends. This CDR3 reads CSARDPRPGLGVYEQYF. CDR3 bases: TGCAGTGCTAGAGATCCCCGGCCGGGGTTGGGAGTCTACGAGCAGTACTTC.